This TCR beta chain derives from a study of cytotoxic CD8 clonotypes in ibrutinib-treated CLL. In the study overall: Samples averaged roughly 280,000 productive templates and around 91,000 productive rearrangements.

This table comes from immunoSEQ multiplex PCR, and its TCRdb copy is limited to in-frame clones, with some not included. Of about 270,000 clones listed, roughly three quarters were seen once; the top ten hold about 5.8%. Roughly 1.8 micrograms of genomic DNA from cryopreserved PBMCs went into TCR beta libraries. The germline V gene has CDR1 KGHSH and CDR2 LQKENI. CDR3 size: 18 residues. J was trimmed by 2 bases and V by 3 bases; bases with no gene match: 11. This clonotype originated in a human donor with chronic lymphocytic leukemia. The chain recombines TRBV18 with TRBJ1-5; 9 bases agree with TRBD1. Specimen: PBMCs, collected at disease progression, from a patient treated with ibrutinib. The CDR3 reads CASSPSGTGYGGNQPQHF. DNA of the CDR3: TGTGCCAGCTCACCTTCCGGGACAGGGTACGGGGGCAATCAGCCCCAGCATTTT.